These 9 T cell receptor beta chains were all obtained from the same sample, sequenced in a study of identical twins (dated by TCRdb to about 2016). The protocol used for the library was 5' RACE. Sequencing relied on an Illumina HiSeq 2000. TCRdb reran the public reads through fastp at Q25 and MiXCR, keeping productive beta chains. Each CDR3 protein gets just one entry, which takes the most common genes and DNA from the rows behind it. The sample profile shows 200,000 to 250,000 distinct CDR3 sequences; roughly an eighth of them were found once. About 4% of the sample belongs to the ten largest clones. These data were also reused for a study on yellow fever vaccine responses in identical twins.

Sequenced input: memory (CD45RO+) T cells sorted from blood. This sample's cell subset or site label indicates: CD45RO+ enriched T cells. These receptors were collected from a woman in her late teens or twenties in good health.

The sample holds many counts of this clonotype. V and J are TRBV2 and TRBJ2-3; D gene uncertain. The CDR3 covers 15 residues. V lost 6 bases and J lost 2, with 15 bases in between. Germline V lookup: CDR1 SNHLY, CDR2 FYNNEI. The DNA of the CDR3 is TGTGCCAGCAGCGCAGCTAGAATTAACACAGATACGCAGTATTTT. Protein sequence: CASSAARINTDTQYF.

The chain has TRBV6-2 or TRBV6-3 and TRBJ2-1; D is undetermined. Germline CDR1 and CDR2: MNHEY and SVGEGT. V dropped 5 bases and J dropped 10 bases, with 12 bases sitting between them. The CDR3 is 12 residues long. CDR3 region: CASSHGSTEQFF. CDR3 in DNA: TGTGCCAGCAGTCACGGGTCCACAGAGCAGTTCTTC.

This clonotype has more than one count but fewer than ten. This rearrangement joins TRBV5-6 to TRBJ1-6, with 7 bases identical to TRBD1. V trimming: 2 bases; J trimming: 9 bases; junction bases outside the gene matches: 11. Per the germline V gene, CDR1 is SGHDT and CDR2 is YYEEEE. The CDR3 runs 16 residues. In nucleotides, the CDR3 is TGTGCCAGCAGCTTAGGAAGACAGGGTGTTTTTTCACCCCTCCACTTT. This codes for CASSLGRQGVFSPLHF.

The chain combines TRBV9 with TRBJ1-6; perhaps TRBD1 as D (6 bases). The CDR3 consists of 15 residues. Germline lookup yields CDR1 SGDLS and CDR2 YYNGEE. Trimming left V 4 bases short and J 10 bases short, with 18 bases between. This chain's CDR3 is CASSLTGFQGSPLHF. CDR3 DNA: TGTGCCAGCAGCTTGACCGGTTTTCAGGGGTCACCCCTCCACTTT. The full variable domain, in which reference TRBV9 and TRBJ1-6 provide the parts outside the CDR3, is DSGVTQTPKHLITATGQRVTLRCSPRSGDLSVYWYQQSLDQGLQFLIQYYNGEERAKGNILERFSAQQFPDLHSELNLSSLELGDSALYFCASSLTGFQGSPLHFGNGTRLTVT.

The chain combines TRBV6-2 or TRBV6-3 with TRBJ2-3; 9 bases are a match to TRBD1. The CDR3 extends over 15 amino acids. The germline V gene has CDR1 MNHEY and CDR2 SVGEGT. V trimming: 0 bases; J trimming: 7 bases; junction bases outside the gene matches: 5. DNA for the CDR3: TGTGCCAGCAGTTACTCTGGACAGGGGCTCCATACGCAGTATTTT. Encoded protein: CASSYSGQGLHTQYF.

This chain links TRBV6-1 with TRBJ2-1; 9 bases align to TRBD2. The V segment lost 7 bases and the J segment 0 bases; nucleotides outside the gene matches: 10. There are 17 residues in the CDR3. Germline values: CDR1 MNHNS, CDR2 SASEGT. The CDR3 nucleotides read TGTGCCAGCAAGCTGGCGGGGGGGCCATTCTCCTACAATGAGCAGTTCTTC. Its protein is CASKLAGGPFSYNEQFF.

This clonotype has only a few counts. V usage is TRBV7-2 and J usage is TRBJ1-2; 7 bases are shared with TRBD1. This CDR3 is 16 amino acids long. The germline CDR1 and CDR2 sequences are SGHTA and FQGNSA. V was clipped by 1 base and J by 2 bases; unmatched bases: 7. The CDR3 nucleotides read TGTGCCAGCAGCTTAGATCCGCTGGGACAGAACTATGGCTACACCTTC. It yields the protein CASSLDPLGQNYGYTF.

This clonotype was recorded a few times. J is TRBJ2-2 and V is TRBV7-3; 7 bases agree with TRBD2. CDR3 size: 18 residues. V lost 3 bases, J lost 0 bases, and 10 bases stayed unmatched. The germline CDR1 and CDR2 sequences are SGHTA and FQGTGA. The CDR3 nucleotides are TGTGCCAGCAGCTTGCGGTCGACTGGACTAGCGAACACCGGGGAGCTGTTTTTT. It yields the protein CASSLRSTGLANTGELFF.

As concerns this clonotype: One end of the junction fails to match germline, which may point to a read error. V usage is TRBV7-8 and J usage is TRBJ1-5; no firm D call. Germline values: CDR1 SGHVS, CDR2 FQNEAQ. The CDR3 length is 13 residues. CDR3: CASSMTENQPRHF. The CDR3, as DNA: TGTGCCAGCAGCATGACCGAGAATCAGCCCCGGCATTTT.